Below, 24 T cell receptor beta chains from the same sample are listed, as sequenced in a study of T cell responses to AZD1222 COVID-19 vaccine. TCRdb's copy holds only in-frame clones and misses some; the assay was immunoSEQ multiplex PCR. The data hold some 110,000 clones, with roughly 89% observed a single time. The specimen comprised peripheral blood, sampled 28 days after the second AZD1222 dose. These receptors were taken from an adult who received the AZD1222 COVID-19 vaccine.

J is TRBJ2-3 and V is TRBV5-6; D is unclear. The CDR3 contains 17 residues. V was trimmed by 0 bases and J by 2 bases, leaving 16 bases between them. From germline, CDR1 is SGHDT and CDR2 YYEEEE. CDR3 residues: CASSLGLGLIYTDTQYF. The CDR3 coding sequence is TGTGCCAGCAGCTTGGGCTTAGGCCTAATTTACACAGATACGCAGTATTTT.

This rearrangement joins TRBV7-3 to TRBJ2-6; D gene ambiguous. Germline V gene sequence: CDR1 SGHTA, CDR2 FQGTGA. CDR3 length: 18 residues. Trimming cost V 1 base and J 2 bases, with 15 bases left between them. The CDR3 is CASSLIPRTITGANVLTF. The CDR3 DNA reads TGTGCCAGCAGCTTAATCCCGAGGACGATAACTGGGGCCAACGTCCTGACTTTC.

The chain couples TRBV5-1 to TRBJ2-1, with 10 nucleotides matching TRBD1. CDR3 length: 15 residues. The V and J ends lost 8 bases and 1 base, in that order; junction bases with no gene match: 6. Germline V gene sequence: CDR1 SGHRS, CDR2 YFSETQ. Written as DNA, the CDR3 is TGCGCCAGTAGACCGGGACAGGGGTCCTACAATGAGCAGTTCTTC. This translates into CASRPGQGSYNEQFF.

The V and J genes are TRBV5-8 and TRBJ2-1; D gene unclear. CDR1 SGHTS and CDR2 YDEGEE come from the germline V gene. V was cut by 2 bases and J by 2 bases, with 14 bases left in between. The CDR3 is 16 amino acids. The CDR3: CASSLQRISPYNEQFF. CDR3 coding DNA: TGTGCCAGCAGCTTACAGAGGATCTCTCCCTACAATGAGCAGTTCTTC.

The rearrangement uses TRBV28 and TRBJ2-7; the match to TRBD1 covers 7 bases. This CDR3 has 14 amino acids. Germline CDR1 is MDHEN and CDR2 is SYDVKM. J lost 5 bases, V lost 4 bases, and 8 bases had no gene match. Here the CDR3 DNA reads TGTGCCAGCAGTTCGCCACAGGGGACCCACGAGCAGTACTTC. As protein: CASSSPQGTHEQYF.

The chain is built from TRBV7-2 and TRBJ1-3; D remains ambiguous. The ends were cut back, 5 bases at V and 4 bases at J, with 15 bases in the middle. This CDR3 spans 15 amino acids. Germline V CDR1 and CDR2: SGHTA, FQGNSA. In DNA form, the CDR3 reads TGTGCCAGCAGCCAGCAGACTTACGTCGGAAACACCATATATTTT. Protein sequence: CASSQQTYVGNTIYF.

J is TRBJ2-5 and V is TRBV12-3 or TRBV12-4; D not resolved. This CDR3 region has 13 residues. Trimming stripped 0 bases from V and 1 base from J, with 3 bases between. The CDR3 sequence: CASSLAFQETQYF. The CDR3 DNA reads as TGTGCCAGCAGTTTAGCGTTCCAAGAGACCCAGTACTTC.

V usage is TRBV28 and J usage is TRBJ1-4; TRBD1 might be the D (5 bases). Trimming removed 6 bases from V and 1 base from J, with 12 bases in between. Germline-derived CDR1 and CDR2 are MDHEN and SYDVKM. The CDR3 consists of 15 residues. CDR3 region: CASRGVELTNEKLFF. In nucleotides, the CDR3 is TGTGCCAGCAGGGGGGTTGAGCTAACTAATGAAAAACTGTTTTTT.

The table lists this clone with a count of one. The rearrangement uses TRBV5-3 and TRBJ2-4; 8 positions match TRBD1. TRBV5-3 is an ORF, and what it does is uncertain. This CDR3 region has 15 residues. With V trimmed by 0 bases and J by 5 bases, 4 bases remained unmatched. The CDR3 region has the DNA TGTGCCAGAAGCTTGGATCCAGGGGGCGAAAACATTCAGTACTTC. It translates to CARSLDPGGENIQYF.

The rearrangement joins TRBV20-1 to TRBJ2-3; 10 positions agree with TRBD2. Germline assignment: CDR1 DFQATT and CDR2 SNEGSKA (reference sequence). V lost 3 bases and J lost 4; bases outside the gene matches: 13. The CDR3 spans 17 residues. In nucleotides, the CDR3 is TGCAGTGCTAGTCGGCTAGCGGGGGAACTAGCCGCAGATACGCAGTATTTT. The encoded protein is CSASRLAGELAADTQYF.

The chain couples TRBV11-2 to TRBJ2-7; 7 nucleotides line up with TRBD2. Germline CDR1 and CDR2: SGHAT and FQNNGV. The CDR3 runs to 15 residues. J was trimmed by 1 base and V by 6 bases; bases with no gene match: 9. The CDR3 reads CASRPIAGRSYEQYF. CDR3 nucleotide sequence: TGTGCCAGCAGACCAATAGCGGGTAGATCCTACGAGCAGTACTTC. The whole variable domain, remainder taken from reference TRBV11-2 and TRBJ2-7, is EAGVAQSPRYKIIEKRQSVAFWCNPISGHATLYWYQQILGQGPKLLIQFQNNGVVDDSQLPKDRFSAERLKGVDSTLKIQPAKLEDSAVYLCASRPIAGRSYEQYFGPGTRLTVT.

The V gene is TRBV28, the J gene TRBJ2-2, with a possible D match to TRBD1 (5 bases). V was pared by 2 bases and J by 5 bases, with 9 bases between. This CDR3 has 14 amino acids. Germline V gene sequence: CDR1 MDHEN, CDR2 SYDVKM. The CDR3 coding sequence is TGTGCCAGCAGTTTACAGGGTAAAACCGGGGAGCTGTTTTTT. The encoded protein is CASSLQGKTGELFF. Variable domain in full (rest from reference TRBV28 and TRBJ2-2): DVKVTQSSRYLVKRTGEKVFLECVQDMDHENMFWYRQDPGLGLRLIYFSYDVKMKEKGDIPEGYSVSREKKERFSLILESASTNQTSMYLCASSLQGKTGELFFGEGSRLTVL.

The chain uses TRBV6-5 and TRBJ1-2; weak D call: TRBD1 (6 bases). The germline V gene has CDR1 MNHEY and CDR2 SVGAGI. V lost 6 bases and J 0 bases, leaving 8 bases between the germline ends. The CDR3 extends over 13 amino acids. CDR3 nucleotide sequence: TGTGCCAGCAGGGACAGCCCTAACTATGGCTACACCTTC. It encodes CASRDSPNYGYTF.

DNA for the CDR3: TGTGCCAGCAGTGCCGGGGTAGGGGCGTTCGTTTACGAGCAGTACTTC. Amino acid sequence: CASSAGVGAFVYEQYF. The V call is TRBV6-1, the J call TRBJ2-7; D is tentatively TRBD1 or TRBD2 (5 bases each). Germline loops: CDR1 MNHNS, CDR2 SASEGT. This CDR3 is built from 16 residues. Trimming removed 4 bases at V and 4 bases at J, with 20 bases between.

This chain uses TRBV2 with TRBJ1-4; TRBD1 might be the D (5 bases). Trimming took off 3 bases at V and 11 bases at J, with 16 bases between the two ends. The CDR3 contains 14 residues. Germline V gives CDR1 SNHLY, CDR2 FYNNEI. The CDR3 nucleotides are TGTGCCAGCAGTGAGAGGCAGGGCTGGGGGAAACTGTTTTTT. Its protein product is CASSERQGWGKLFF.

The rearrangement joins TRBV11-3 to TRBJ1-1, with a weak D call TRBD1 (5 bases). This CDR3 is 14 amino acids long. Germline V gives CDR1 SGHNT, CDR2 YENEEA. V dropped 2 bases and J dropped 3 bases, with 10 bases sitting between them. The CDR3: CASSLIGDDTEAFF. The CDR3 coding sequence is TGTGCCAGCAGCTTAATAGGGGACGACACTGAAGCTTTCTTT.

This chain joins TRBV3-1 (or the pseudogene TRBV3-2) and TRBJ1-6; 9 nucleotides align to TRBD1. V trimming: 3 bases; J trimming: 4 bases; junction bases outside the gene matches: 4. Germline lookup yields CDR1 LGHDT and CDR2 YNNKEL (reference sequence). The CDR3 spans 16 residues. CDR3 loop: CASSHGTGMYNSPLHF. The CDR3 DNA reads TGTGCCAGCAGCCACGGGACAGGGATGTATAATTCACCCCTCCACTTT.

The rearrangement uses TRBV5-1 and TRBJ1-2, with unresolved D. Trimming took 4 bases from V and 2 from J, leaving 9 bases between them. CDR1 is SGHRS, CDR2 YFSETQ, per germline. The CDR3 consists of 13 residues. CDR3 region: CASSHDGNYGYTF. The CDR3 DNA is TGCGCCAGCAGCCATGACGGGAACTATGGCTACACCTTC.

This clone was picked up a small number of times. The V and J genes are TRBV7-3 and TRBJ2-3; D assignment may be TRBD1 or TRBD2 (5 bases each). Trimming left V 4 bases short and J 10 bases short, with 21 bases between. Per the germline V gene, CDR1 is SGHTA and CDR2 is FQGTGA. This CDR3 comprises 15 residues. CDR3 residues: CASSSPESKGRAQYF. In DNA form, the CDR3 reads TGTGCCAGCAGCTCCCCTGAAAGCAAGGGGCGGGCGCAGTATTTT.

The chain combines TRBV5-5 with TRBJ1-1; 9 nucleotides match TRBD1. From germline, CDR1 is SGHKS and CDR2 YYEKEE (reference sequence). With 4 bases clipped from V and 3 bases from J, the junction kept 4 bases outside the gene matches. This CDR3 has 14 residues. The CDR3 reads CASSVWDRDTEAFF. CDR3 nucleotides: TGTGCCAGCAGCGTATGGGACAGGGACACTGAAGCTTTCTTT.

The genes are TRBV29-1 and TRBJ2-1, with D maybe TRBD1 (6 bases). In germline, CDR1 is SQVTM, CDR2 ANQGSEA. The V end lost 0 bases, the J end lost 0 bases, and 12 bases lay between the germline ends. The CDR3 totals 16 residues. CDR3 DNA: TGCAGCGTTGAAGATTTGGGGGCGAGCTCCTACAATGAGCAGTTCTTC. This gives the protein CSVEDLGASSYNEQFF.

The J gene is TRBJ2-2, the V gene TRBV10-3; 12 bases are a match to TRBD1. The CDR3 contains 15 residues. V lost 9 bases and J lost 0; bases outside the gene matches: 2. The V gene's germline CDR1 is ENHRY and CDR2 SYGVKD. CDR3 in amino acids: CAMGQGAPNTGELFF. The CDR3 DNA sequence: TGTGCCATGGGACAGGGGGCGCCGAACACCGGGGAGCTGTTTTTT.

The V call is TRBV5-1, the J call TRBJ2-1; 12 nucleotides agree with TRBD1. The germline V gene has CDR1 SGHRS and CDR2 YFSETQ. V was pared by 4 bases and J by 8 bases, with 4 bases of the junction left unmatched. The CDR3 is 14 residues long. CDR3 region: CASSLGTGGDEQFF. The CDR3 DNA sequence: TGCGCCAGCAGCCTCGGGACAGGGGGCGATGAGCAGTTCTTC.

This chain joins TRBV4-1 and TRBJ1-4; 8 bases are shared with TRBD1. In germline, CDR1 is MGHRA, CDR2 YSYEKL. CDR3 length: 17 amino acids. V lost 1 base to trimming and J lost 8 bases; unmatched junction nucleotides: 12. Here the CDR3 reads CASSQVGLQGVREKLFF. The CDR3 region has the DNA TGCGCCAGCAGCCAAGTGGGTTTACAGGGGGTCCGGGAAAAACTGTTTTTT.